Following are 11 T cell receptor beta chains from one sample sequenced in a study of blood T cell repertoires in COVID-19. The method was immunoSEQ multiplex PCR; TCRdb's version includes in-frame clones alone and lacks a portion of them. Among about 210,000 clones listed, 84% were seen once. Sequencing was performed on peripheral blood. These receptors were obtained from a woman of 80 years or more with COVID-19, enrolled during active disease.

The rearrangement links TRBV6-1 to TRBJ1-5; D perhaps matches TRBD1 (6 bases). The CDR3 consists of 15 residues. Trimming took off 3 bases at V and 1 base at J, with 10 bases between the two ends. Germline lookup yields CDR1 MNHNS and CDR2 SASEGT. In DNA, the CDR3 is TGTGCCAGCAGTGATAACAGGGCGAGCAATCAGCCCCAGCATTTT. It codes for CASSDNRASNQPQHF.

The rearrangement links TRBV13 to TRBJ2-3; 10 nucleotides line up with TRBD2. CDR1 and CDR2 (germline): PRHDT, FYEKMQ (reference sequence). This CDR3 is 16 amino acids long. After removal of 3 bases from V and 3 bases from J, the junction contained 6 bases not matched to a gene. DNA for the CDR3: TGTGCCAGCAGCTTCGCAGGACTAGCGGTGACAGATACGCAGTATTTT. Amino acids: CASSFAGLAVTDTQYF.

This chain joins TRBV6-5 and TRBJ1-5; tentatively, D is TRBD1 (5 bases). From germline, CDR1 is MNHEY and CDR2 SVGAGI. The CDR3 has 15 residues. V was cut by 5 bases and J by 3 bases, with 14 bases left in between. CDR3 in DNA: TGTGCCAGCAGTCCTCGACAGACCTCCAATCAGCCCCAGCATTTT. This gives the protein CASSPRQTSNQPQHF.

The gene calls are TRBV6-5 and TRBJ1-5, with D perhaps TRBD1 (6 bases). V lost 7 bases and J 3 bases, leaving 16 bases between the germline ends. Germline lookup yields CDR1 MNHEY and CDR2 SVGAGI. This CDR3 is 15 amino acids long. CDR3 amino acids: CASTGGGGTNQPQHF. Written as DNA, the CDR3 is TGTGCCAGCACGGGGGGAGGGGGGACCAATCAGCCCCAGCATTTT.

The chain carries TRBV28 and TRBJ2-6, with D perhaps matching TRBD2 (5 bases). Per the germline V gene, CDR1 is MDHEN and CDR2 is SYDVKM. V gave up 7 bases and J gave up 0 bases, with 19 bases separating them. The CDR3 runs to 18 residues. This CDR3 reads CASTSPGVTSSGANVLTF. DNA for the CDR3: TGTGCCAGCACCTCCCCCGGGGTCACCTCCTCTGGGGCCAACGTCCTGACTTTC. Looking up the rest from reference TRBV28 and TRBJ2-6 gives the full variable domain: DVKVTQSSRYLVKRTGEKVFLECVQDMDHENMFWYRQDPGLGLRLIYFSYDVKMKEKGDIPEGYSVSREKKERFSLILESASTNQTSMYLCASTSPGVTSSGANVLTFGAGSRLTVL.

The V gene is TRBV18, the J gene TRBJ2-7, with D possibly being TRBD1 (6 bases). The CDR3 contains 13 residues. V was trimmed by 2 bases and J by 4 bases, leaving 9 bases between them. CDR1 and CDR2 from the germline V gene are KGHSH and LQKENI. CDR3 loop: CASSPYRDYEQYV. For the CDR3, the DNA is TGTGCCAGCTCACCATACAGGGATTACGAGCAGTACGTC.

The chain recombines TRBV2 with TRBJ2-7, with TRBD1 identical over 9 bases. Germline CDR1 reads SNHLY; CDR2 reads FYNNEI. The CDR3 has 16 amino acids. V was pared by 4 bases and J by 3 bases, with 10 bases of the junction left unmatched. The CDR3 nucleotides read TGTGCCAGCAGTGCCTTCGGGACAGGGACCAACTACGAGCAGTACTTC. It translates to CASSAFGTGTNYEQYF.

The CDR3 DNA follows: TGTGCCAGCAGTTTCAAACAGGGCTTCTATGGCTACACCTTC. It encodes CASSFKQGFYGYTF. The chain recombines TRBV3-1 (or the pseudogene TRBV3-2) with TRBJ1-2; maybe TRBD1 (6 bases). V was cut by 6 bases and J by 4 bases, with 15 bases left in between. This CDR3 has 14 amino acids. Per germline, CDR1 LGHDT and CDR2 YNNKEL (reference sequence).

This clone appeared a few times. The V gene is TRBV11-3, the J gene TRBJ2-3, with 7 bases fitting TRBD1. This CDR3 region has 15 residues. Germline assignment: CDR1 SGHNT and CDR2 YENEEA. J was trimmed by 9 bases and V by 3 bases; bases with no gene match: 12. The CDR3 sequence is CASSLEGGGGGTQYF. CDR3 in DNA: TGTGCCAGCAGCTTGGAAGGGGGCGGCGGCGGGACGCAGTATTTT.

The chain recombines TRBV6-5 with TRBJ2-7; 10 bases agree with TRBD2. The CDR3 is 14 amino acids. Looked up from germline, CDR1 is MNHEY and CDR2 is SVGAGI. V was clipped by 6 bases and J by 5 bases; unmatched bases: 7. The DNA of the CDR3 is TGTGCCAGCAGGGGACTAGCGCTTATCGACGAGCAGTACTTC. Residues: CASRGLALIDEQYF.

This chain joins TRBV6-2 or TRBV6-3 and TRBJ1-3, with TRBD1 matching 8 bases. CDR3 length: 18 residues. V dropped 2 bases and J dropped 0; count of bases not matched to a gene: 9. Germline-derived CDR1 and CDR2 are MNHEY and SVGEGT. The CDR3 DNA sequence: TGTGCCAGCAGTTACACCCGGTGGACAGGGAGCTCTGGAAACACCATATATTTT. It codes for CASSYTRWTGSSGNTIYF.